A selection of T cell receptor beta chains follows, all from one sample in a study of blood T cell repertoires in COVID-19. Some clones are missing from TCRdb's copy, which holds only in-frame ones; the method was immunoSEQ multiplex PCR. The data show hundreds of thousands of clones, around nine tenths seen once. Material for sequencing was peripheral blood. The source of these receptors is a man in his sixties or seventies with acute or convalescent COVID-19. Each CDR3 is given with its conserved first and last residue. Fields, in order: CDR3 protein, CDR3 DNA, J gene, V gene, CDR3 length, clone size, D gene. A D gene is named only where the DNA matches it firmly. Size values are once, few and many counts, or a class for expanded clones, and some rows have none.

CDR3 protein: CASSARDRDYGYTF
CDR3 DNA: TGTGCCAGCAGCGCCCGGGACAGAGATTATGGCTACACCTTC
J gene: TRBJ1-2
V gene: TRBV13
CDR3 length: 14
clone size: .
D gene: TRBD1

CDR3 protein: CASSERQGDNSPLHF
CDR3 DNA: TGTGCCAGCAGTGAACGGCAGGGGGATAATTCACCCCTCCACTTT
J gene: TRBJ1-6
V gene: TRBV2
CDR3 length: 15
clone size: .
D gene: TRBD1

CDR3 protein: CASSHAGGSTEAFF
CDR3 DNA: TGCGCCAGCAGCCATGCAGGGGGGAGCACTGAAGCTTTCTTT
J gene: TRBJ1-1
V gene: TRBV4-3
CDR3 length: 14
clone size: few
D gene: TRBD1

CDR3 protein: CSALNYGYTF
CDR3 DNA: TGCAGTGCTCTGAACTATGGCTACACCTTC
J gene: TRBJ1-2
V gene: TRBV20-1
CDR3 length: 10
clone size: .
D gene: .

CDR3 protein: CAIGLQGNTEAFF
CDR3 DNA: TGTGCCATCGGATTACAGGGGAACACTGAAGCTTTCTTT
J gene: TRBJ1-1
V gene: TRBV10-3
CDR3 length: 13
clone size: .
D gene: .

CDR3 protein: CASSLGTSGRRLGNEQFF
CDR3 DNA: TGTGCCAGCAGCTTGGGGACTAGCGGCCGTAGACTTGGCAATGAGCAGTTCTTC
J gene: TRBJ2-1
V gene: TRBV7-2
CDR3 length: 18
clone size: many
D gene: TRBD2

CDR3 protein: CASSYGGEEWDTEAFF
CDR3 DNA: TGTGCCAGCAGCTATGGAGGGGAGGAGTGGGACACTGAAGCTTTCTTT
J gene: TRBJ1-1
V gene: TRBV5-4
CDR3 length: 16
clone size: .
D gene: .

CDR3 protein: CAWSGTQSDTQYF
CDR3 DNA: TGTGCCTGGAGTGGCACACAGTCAGATACGCAGTATTTT
J gene: TRBJ2-3
V gene: TRBV30
CDR3 length: 13
clone size: once
D gene: .

CDR3 protein: CSVKQGVGTEAFF
CDR3 DNA: TGCAGCGTTAAACAGGGAGTCGGCACTGAAGCTTTCTTT
J gene: TRBJ1-1
V gene: TRBV29-1
CDR3 length: 13
clone size: .
D gene: .

CDR3 protein: CASSPDLTVAYRYTF
CDR3 DNA: TGTGCCAGCAGTCCTGATTTGACAGTGGCCTATCGCTACACCTTC
J gene: TRBJ1-2
V gene: TRBV28
CDR3 length: 15
clone size: .
D gene: .

CDR3 protein: CASSVRGGETQYF
CDR3 DNA: TGTGCCAGCAGTGTAAGGGGGGGGGAGACCCAGTACTTC
J gene: TRBJ2-5
V gene: TRBV2
CDR3 length: 13
clone size: once
D gene: .

CDR3 protein: CASSQETGRDSEQFF
CDR3 DNA: TGTGCCAGCAGCCAAGAGACTGGCAGGGACAGTGAGCAGTTCTTC
J gene: TRBJ2-1
V gene: TRBV4-2
CDR3 length: 15
clone size: .
D gene: TRBD1

CDR3 protein: CASSPPGLAGGTDTQYF
CDR3 DNA: TGTGCCAGCTCACCACCGGGACTAGCGGGAGGCACAGATACGCAGTATTTT
J gene: TRBJ2-3
V gene: TRBV18
CDR3 length: 17
clone size: .
D gene: TRBD2

CDR3 protein: CASSLLAGRTYEQYF
CDR3 DNA: TGTGCCAGCAGCTTACTTGCCGGGAGGACCTACGAGCAGTACTTC
J gene: TRBJ2-7
V gene: TRBV11-2
CDR3 length: 15
clone size: once
D gene: TRBD2

CDR3 protein: CASSFGRLSNQPQHF
CDR3 DNA: TGTGCCAGCAGCTTCGGCAGGCTTAGCAATCAGCCCCAGCATTTT
J gene: TRBJ1-5
V gene: TRBV5-6
CDR3 length: 15
clone size: .
D gene: .

CDR3 protein: CASSPDARGWESGNTIYF
CDR3 DNA: TGTGCCAGCAGCCCCGATGCGCGGGGGTGGGAGTCTGGAAACACCATATATTTT
J gene: TRBJ1-3
V gene: TRBV7-9
CDR3 length: 18
clone size: .
D gene: .

CDR3 protein: CASSRQADSYEQYF
CDR3 DNA: TGCGCCAGCAGTCGACAGGCTGACTCCTACGAGCAGTACTTC
J gene: TRBJ2-7
V gene: TRBV4-1
CDR3 length: 14
clone size: .
D gene: .

CDR3 protein: CASSLAAQPEQFF
CDR3 DNA: TGTGCCAGCAGCTTAGCTGCACAGCCTGAGCAGTTCTTC
J gene: TRBJ2-1
V gene: TRBV7-8
CDR3 length: 13
clone size: .
D gene: .

CDR3 protein: CASSEARQFFANTGELFF
CDR3 DNA: TGTGCCAGCAGTGAAGCGAGACAATTCTTCGCGAACACCGGGGAGCTGTTTTTT
J gene: TRBJ2-2
V gene: TRBV6-1
CDR3 length: 18
clone size: .
D gene: .

CDR3 protein: CASSFKENGYTF
CDR3 DNA: TGTGCCAGCAGTTTTAAGGAGAATGGCTACACCTTC
J gene: TRBJ1-2
V gene: TRBV28
CDR3 length: 12
clone size: .
D gene: .

CDR3 protein: CASTGGGGREAFF
CDR3 DNA: TGTGCCAGCACCGGAGGGGGGGGGCGCGAAGCTTTCTTT
J gene: TRBJ1-1
V gene: TRBV3-1/TRBV3-2
CDR3 length: 13
clone size: .
D gene: .

CDR3 protein: CAYRGYGDTQYF
CDR3 DNA: TGTGCTTATCGGGGTTACGGAGATACGCAGTATTTT
J gene: TRBJ2-3
V gene: TRBV18
CDR3 length: 12
clone size: .
D gene: .

CDR3 protein: CASSETDLRGVEQYF
CDR3 DNA: TGTGCCAGCAGTGAGACGGATCTACGGGGTGTGGAGCAGTACTTC
J gene: TRBJ2-7
V gene: TRBV2
CDR3 length: 15
clone size: .
D gene: .

CDR3 protein: CATSGTGTSVTDTQYF
CDR3 DNA: TGTGCCACCTCCGGAACCGGGACTAGCGTGACAGATACGCAGTATTTT
J gene: TRBJ2-3
V gene: TRBV24-1
CDR3 length: 16
clone size: .
D gene: TRBD2

CDR3 protein: CASSLPGADTQYF
CDR3 DNA: TGCGCCAGCAGCTTACCAGGGGCAGATACGCAGTATTTT
J gene: TRBJ2-3
V gene: TRBV5-1
CDR3 length: 13
clone size: .
D gene: .

CDR3 protein: CASSQRETQYF
CDR3 DNA: TGTGCCAGCAGCCAGAGAGAGACCCAGTACTTC
J gene: TRBJ2-5
V gene: TRBV14
CDR3 length: 11
clone size: .
D gene: .

CDR3 protein: CASSILKMEGNQPQHF
CDR3 DNA: TGTGCCAGTAGTATCTTAAAGATGGAGGGCAATCAGCCCCAGCATTTT
J gene: TRBJ1-5
V gene: TRBV19
CDR3 length: 16
clone size: .
D gene: .

CDR3 protein: CAIRGTGLDSEAFF
CDR3 DNA: TGTGCCATCAGGGGGACAGGGTTGGATTCTGAAGCTTTCTTT
J gene: TRBJ1-1
V gene: TRBV10-3
CDR3 length: 14
clone size: .
D gene: TRBD1

CDR3 protein: CASSNPGQPYIYNSPLHF
CDR3 DNA: TGTGCCAGCAGCAACCCGGGACAGCCTTATATCTATAATTCACCCCTCCACTTT
J gene: TRBJ1-6
V gene: TRBV21-1
CDR3 length: 18
clone size: few
D gene: .

CDR3 protein: CASGLAGAADTQYF
CDR3 DNA: TGTGCCAGTGGACTAGCGGGGGCCGCAGATACGCAGTATTTT
J gene: TRBJ2-3
V gene: TRBV6-5
CDR3 length: 14
clone size: .
D gene: TRBD2

CDR3 protein: CASNSLSSYEQYF
CDR3 DNA: TGTGCCAGCAACTCCCTAAGCTCCTACGAGCAGTACTTC
J gene: TRBJ2-7
V gene: TRBV2
CDR3 length: 13
clone size: .
D gene: .

CDR3 protein: CASSYPTSGVEKTQYF
CDR3 DNA: TGTGCCAGCAGTTACCCAACTAGCGGGGTAGAGAAGACCCAGTACTTC
J gene: TRBJ2-5
V gene: TRBV6-2/TRBV6-3
CDR3 length: 16
clone size: few
D gene: TRBD2

CDR3 protein: CASSRGLGTEAFF
CDR3 DNA: TGTGCCAGCAGTAGGGGATTGGGCACTGAAGCTTTCTTT
J gene: TRBJ1-1
V gene: TRBV2
CDR3 length: 13
clone size: .
D gene: .

CDR3 protein: CASRRWTSGLAKNIQYF
CDR3 DNA: TGTGCCAGCAGAAGGTGGACTAGCGGACTAGCCAAAAACATTCAGTACTTC
J gene: TRBJ2-4
V gene: TRBV5-4
CDR3 length: 17
clone size: many
D gene: TRBD2

CDR3 protein: CASRLDRDYGYTF
CDR3 DNA: TGTGCCAGCAGACTAGACAGGGACTATGGCTACACCTTC
J gene: TRBJ1-2
V gene: TRBV2
CDR3 length: 13
clone size: few
D gene: TRBD1

CDR3 protein: CASSLAGLGGDYGYTF
CDR3 DNA: TGCGCCAGCAGCTTGGCCGGTTTAGGGGGCGACTATGGCTACACCTTC
J gene: TRBJ1-2
V gene: TRBV5-1
CDR3 length: 16
clone size: .
D gene: TRBD1